Following are 6 T cell receptor beta chains from one sample sequenced in a study of TIL therapy for anti-PD-1-resistant metastatic lung cancer. Regarding time point: pre-treatment sample, taken before nivolumab and TIL therapy. This was the immunoSEQ v3 assay. The table came from immunoSEQ multiplex PCR; TCRdb's copy has only in-frame clones and leaves some out. This table holds tens of thousands of clones, 79% found once. Here the sequenced sample was blood, taken at baseline. All receptors derive from a man between 65 and 79 years old with non-small cell lung cancer.

This chain joins TRBV11-2 and TRBJ2-7; TRBD2 matches 9 bases. The ends lost 0 bases at V and 4 bases at J; junction bases unmatched: 4. Per germline, CDR1 SGHAT and CDR2 FQNNGV. The CDR3 consists of 15 residues. CDR3 coding DNA: TGTGCCAGCAGCTTAGATCGGCTAGCGGGGTACGAGCAGTACTTC. Encoded protein: CASSLDRLAGYEQYF.

The chain combines TRBV5-1 with TRBJ2-1, with TRBD2 matching over 8 bases. V shed 7 bases, J shed 7 bases, and the junction held 7 bases outside the gene matches. CDR1 is SGHRS and CDR2 is YFSETQ in the germline V gene. The CDR3 contains 13 residues. CDR3 sequence (DNA): TGCGCCAGCGACAGCGGGACTAGTAATGAGCAGTTCTTC. As protein: CASDSGTSNEQFF. Full variable domain (missing parts from reference TRBV5-1 and TRBJ2-1): KAGVTQTPRYLIKTRGQQVTLSCSPISGHRSVSWYQQTPGQGLQFLFEYFSETQRNKGNFPGRFSGRQFSNSRSEMNVSTLELGDSALYLCASDSGTSNEQFFGPGTRLTVL.

The chain couples TRBV5-1 to TRBJ2-2; 9 positions agree with TRBD2. V trimming: 4 bases; J trimming: 3 bases; junction bases outside the gene matches: 10. CDR1 is SGHRS and CDR2 is YFSETQ in the germline V gene. The CDR3 consists of 17 residues. The DNA of the CDR3 is TGCGCCAGCAGCCATTGGCGGGAGGGCCGGGACACCGGGGAGCTGTTTTTT. Its protein is CASSHWREGRDTGELFF.

The chain is built from TRBV7-3 and TRBJ2-2; the D gene is possibly TRBD1 (5 bases). Germline CDR1 reads SGHTA; CDR2 reads FQGTGA. This CDR3 spans 14 amino acids. Trimming took off 5 bases at V and 3 bases at J, with 10 bases between the two ends. The CDR3 spells CASSQTGDTGELFF. Here the CDR3 DNA reads TGTGCCAGCAGCCAAACAGGCGACACCGGGGAGCTGTTTTTT. The full variable domain, in which reference TRBV7-3 and TRBJ2-2 provide the parts outside the CDR3, is GAGVSQTPSNKVTEKGKYVELRCDPISGHTALYWYRQSLGQGPEFLIYFQGTGAADDSGLPNDRFFAVRPEGSVSTLKIQRTERGDSAVYLCASSQTGDTGELFFGEGSRLTVL.

J is TRBJ2-2 and V is TRBV9; D gene unclear. CDR1 is SGDLS, CDR2 YYNGEE, per germline. CDR3 length equals 16 residues. The V end lost 0 bases, the J end lost 0 bases, and 9 bases lay between the germline ends. The CDR3 region has the DNA TGTGCCAGCAGCGTAGTGAGCTTTGCGAACACCGGGGAGCTGTTTTTT. Translating gives CASSVVSFANTGELFF.

The CDR3 protein is CASAMDGGNTEAFF. CDR3 coding DNA: TGTGCCAGCGCGATGGACGGCGGGAACACTGAAGCTTTCTTT. The V and J genes are TRBV6-6 and TRBJ1-1; D is uncertain. The V end lost 8 bases, the J end lost 1 base, and 14 bases lay between the germline ends. Germline V gives CDR1 MNHNY, CDR2 SVGAGI (reference sequence). The CDR3 runs 14 residues.